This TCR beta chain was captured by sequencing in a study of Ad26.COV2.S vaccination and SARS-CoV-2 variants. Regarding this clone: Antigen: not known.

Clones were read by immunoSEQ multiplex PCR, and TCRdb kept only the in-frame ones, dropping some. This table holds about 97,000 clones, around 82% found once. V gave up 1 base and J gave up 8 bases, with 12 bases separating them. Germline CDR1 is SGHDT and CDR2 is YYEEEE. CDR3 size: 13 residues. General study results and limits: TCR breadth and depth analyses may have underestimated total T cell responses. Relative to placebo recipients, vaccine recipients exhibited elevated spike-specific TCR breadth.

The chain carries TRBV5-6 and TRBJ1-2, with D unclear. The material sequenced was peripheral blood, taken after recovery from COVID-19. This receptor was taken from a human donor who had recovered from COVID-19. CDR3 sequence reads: CASSLLRGRGYTF. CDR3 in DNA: TGTGCCAGCAGCTTGTTGCGGGGTCGAGGCTACACCTTC.